The entry that follows covers one T cell receptor beta chain sequence. The antigen it recognizes is unknown. Base qualities are missing; no much larger clone stands one base away. The data belong to a study of shared clonotypes between healthy human individuals (dated by TCRdb to 2018 to 2021). For the wider study: The cohort included three men and a couple of women between 18 and 49 years of age. To estimate repertoire size and how much clonotypes are shared between individuals, the study performed deep sequencing of blood TCR repertoires from a few healthy adults. Different laboratories and diverse techniques were used to prepare libraries and sequence TCR repertoires, to increase sequencing depth and limit assay-specific biases. Each donor's leukapheresis produced roughly between about 0.9 and 9.5 billion PBMCs. For each donor, three plates each were used for CD4 naive and CD4 memory, two plates were used for CD8 naive, and one plate was used for CD8 memory. The paper's findings and limits, for the study overall: The genetic and exposure-history diversity represented was limited by the small number of donors. Based on pairwise subsampling, the degree of clonotype sharing among donors was expected to be affected by sequencing depth. Across a handful of donors, 4.5% to 6.5% of naive CD4, over 3% of naive CD8, roughly 2.3% of memory CD4, and under 0.45% of memory CD8 clonotypes were shared. Sampling was limited to blood, and TCR repertoires in tissue likely differ from TCR repertoires in blood. Estimated clonotype richness was generally larger for naive than for memory subsets. Compared with non-shared clonotypes, clonotypes shared by all four sorted-subset donors had higher generation probabilities. Incomplete sequencing was indicated by rarefaction of sorted-subset datasets, despite the large sequencing depth.

From the cysteine up to the phenylalanine, the CDR3 has a length of 14 residues. Here the CDR3 DNA is all that survives: 42 bases in frame from base 1. The CDR1 and CDR2 encoded by the germline V gene are MGHRA and YSYEKL. Cut back by 0 bases and 8 bases, the V and J ends lie 13 bases apart. CD8 naive samples were CD45RO-negative cells positively selected for CCR7, giving a CD45RA+CCR7+ population that excluded TemRA cells. The donors were healthy, HIV-negative adults with no recently reported acute infections or vaccinations. Only Caucasian adults living in Nashville, Tennessee, USA were represented among the donors. Blood was obtained by leukapheresis, after which PBMCs were separated by Ficoll-Histopaque density gradient centrifugation and cryopreserved in liquid nitrogen vapor phase. Purity and quantity of every magnetically sorted T cell population were checked by analytical flow cytometry. Each sorted fraction had its genomic DNA isolated and then quantified by UV absorbance on a Nanodrop 2000c.

Using the deep immunoSEQ assay, multiplex PCR amplified TCR CDR3 regions from genomic DNA. Extracted genomic DNA from each cell subset was spread evenly across all wells of several immunoSEQ 96-well plates, with each plate serving as a replicate. For sorted subsets, each replicate PCR was loaded with around 220 ng genomic DNA, equivalent to about 30,000 T cell genomes. Purified libraries were quantified with a Qubit 3.0 fluorometer, sized on a Bioanalyzer 2100, and re-quantified with the KAPA Library Quantification kit. A separate single-read 150-cycle Illumina NextSeq 550 flow cell was used to sequence each immunoSEQ 96-well plate. On the study's bioinformatics: Because the immunoSEQ output held only junctional sequences and lacked quality scores, the filtering could not match the filtering applied to full-length reads. To assign V/J genes and CDR3, sequences were annotated against IMGT germline references using PyIR, a Python wrapper for IgBLAST v1.9. Reads were filtered out if the reads had weak V/J assignments (E-value above 1e-6), no CDR3, stop codons, out-of-frame junctions, or ambiguous translated residues. V3J clonotypes were defined by identical inferred V gene, J gene, and CDR3 amino acid sequence. The percentage overlap between two repertoires was calculated by dividing the number of shared unique clonotypes by the size of the smaller repertoire. Repertoire richness was assessed with RTK rarefaction, the Chao1 estimator, and Recon v2.1 estimates of unobserved clonotypes. OLGA was used to compute generation probabilities for all TCRbeta clonotypes that the gDNA method yielded from a few donors. Held by TCRdb, this immuneACCESS table contains in-frame sequences only and omits some clones. Under half of the omission traces to an unresolved V gene where checked; the cause of the rest is unknown. Clonal size and the V and J genes are those of that table, whereas D and trimming came from the DNA. The sample table contains around 2,000,000 clones; only one count was recorded for about 93% of them. In total, the top ten clones hold about 1.8% of the sample.

Sequenced input: naive CD8+ T cells from PBMCs. What the cell subset or site label conveys for this sample: CD45RA+CCR7+. The receptor chain draws on TRBV4-1 and TRBJ1-2; TRBD1 is a possible D gene, resting on 6 matching bases. This TCR was recovered from a man aged 18 to 29 in good health. Some clones in this sample may be carry-over from other donors' samples. The DNA is TGCGCCAGCAGCCAAGACTACAGGGCCTGGGGCTACACCTTC. This is translated as CASSQDYRAWGYTF.